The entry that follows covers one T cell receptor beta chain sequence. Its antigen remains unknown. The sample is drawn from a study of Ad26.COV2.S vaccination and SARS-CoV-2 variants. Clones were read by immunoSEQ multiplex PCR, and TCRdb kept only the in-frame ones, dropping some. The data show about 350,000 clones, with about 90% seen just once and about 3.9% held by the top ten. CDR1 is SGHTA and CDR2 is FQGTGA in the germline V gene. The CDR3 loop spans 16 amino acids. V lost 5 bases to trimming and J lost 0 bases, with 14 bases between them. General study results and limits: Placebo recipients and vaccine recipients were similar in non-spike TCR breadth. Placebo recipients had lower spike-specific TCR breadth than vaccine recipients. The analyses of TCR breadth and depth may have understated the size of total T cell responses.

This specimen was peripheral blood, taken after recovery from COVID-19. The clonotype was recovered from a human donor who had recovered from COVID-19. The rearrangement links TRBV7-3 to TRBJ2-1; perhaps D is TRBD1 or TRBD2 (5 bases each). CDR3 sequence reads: CASSRRGPSSYNEQFF. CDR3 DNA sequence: TGTGCCAGCAGCCGTCGGGGACCCAGCTCCTACAATGAGCAGTTCTTC.